This T cell receptor beta chain was sequenced during a study of T cells in Graves' hyperthyroidism and ophthalmopathy. General observations from the study: From stable hyperthyroidism, ophthalmopathy was separated by a 13 V-J model. Model predictions of ophthalmopathy came a median approximately 6.8 months before onset. Most thyroid clonotypes that were expanded above 0.001 also turned up in blood.

As concerns this clonotype: Its target is not known.

Template material for amplifying TCR beta CDR3 regions consisted of RNA transcripts. The HTBI primer set was used in a first-round RT-PCR of the TCR CDR3. TCRdb re-analysed the multiplex PCR reads in MiXCR, keeping a single row per CDR3 protein. The sample yields 650,000 to 850,000 distinct CDR3 sequences, roughly 20% seen once. Clinicians diagnosed patients from clinical symptoms, serum thyroxine and TRAb, thyroid ultrasound and orbital computed tomography. The germline CDR1 and CDR2 sequences are SNHLY and FYNNEI. CDR3 length: 15 residues. V shed 5 bases and J shed 8 bases, with 18 bases lying between them.

The sequenced material came from blood. This chain uses TRBV2 with TRBJ1-4; D not resolved. The sequence came from a woman aged 50 to 65 with Graves' hyperthyroidism that later progressed to Graves' ophthalmopathy. The CDR3: CASSPETIPGEKLFF. CDR3 DNA sequence: TGTGCCAGCAGTCCGGAGACAATTCCGGGAGAAAAACTGTTTTTT.